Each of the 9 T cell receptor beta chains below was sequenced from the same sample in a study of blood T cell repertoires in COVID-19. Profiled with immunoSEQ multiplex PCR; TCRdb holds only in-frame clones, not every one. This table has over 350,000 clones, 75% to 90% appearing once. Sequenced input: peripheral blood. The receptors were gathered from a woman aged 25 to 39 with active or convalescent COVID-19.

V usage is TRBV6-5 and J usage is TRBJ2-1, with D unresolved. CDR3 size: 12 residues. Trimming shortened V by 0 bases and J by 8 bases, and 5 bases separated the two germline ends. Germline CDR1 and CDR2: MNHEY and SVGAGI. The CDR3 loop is CASSYSPDEQFF. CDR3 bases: TGTGCCAGCAGTTACTCCCCGGATGAGCAGTTCTTC.

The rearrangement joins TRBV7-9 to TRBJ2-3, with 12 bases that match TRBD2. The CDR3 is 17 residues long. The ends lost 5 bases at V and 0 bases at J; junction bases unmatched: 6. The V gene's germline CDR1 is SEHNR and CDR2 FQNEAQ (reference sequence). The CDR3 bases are TGTGCCAGCAGCGTGACTAGCGGGGGCCTAAGCACAGATACGCAGTATTTT. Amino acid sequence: CASSVTSGGLSTDTQYF.

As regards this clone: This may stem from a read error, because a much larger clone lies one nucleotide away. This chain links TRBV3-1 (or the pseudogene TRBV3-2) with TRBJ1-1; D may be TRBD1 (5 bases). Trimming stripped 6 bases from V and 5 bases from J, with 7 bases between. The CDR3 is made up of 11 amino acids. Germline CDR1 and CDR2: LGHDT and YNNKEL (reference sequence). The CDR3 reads CASSPGTEAFF. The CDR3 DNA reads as TGTGCCAGCAGTCCAGGGACTGAAGCTTTCTTT.

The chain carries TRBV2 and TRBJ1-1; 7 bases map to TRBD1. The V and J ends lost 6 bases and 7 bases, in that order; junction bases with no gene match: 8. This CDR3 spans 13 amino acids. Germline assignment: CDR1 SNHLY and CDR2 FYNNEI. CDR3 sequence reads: CASRPRGDGEAFF. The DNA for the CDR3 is TGTGCCAGCAGGCCCAGGGGGGACGGTGAAGCTTTCTTT.

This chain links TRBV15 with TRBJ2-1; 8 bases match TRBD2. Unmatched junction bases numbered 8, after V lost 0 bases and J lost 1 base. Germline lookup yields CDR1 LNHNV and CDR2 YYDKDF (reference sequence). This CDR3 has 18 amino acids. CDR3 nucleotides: TGTGCCACCAGCAGAGAGGGACTAGTGGAGCCGTCCTACAATGAGCAGTTCTTC. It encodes CATSREGLVEPSYNEQFF.

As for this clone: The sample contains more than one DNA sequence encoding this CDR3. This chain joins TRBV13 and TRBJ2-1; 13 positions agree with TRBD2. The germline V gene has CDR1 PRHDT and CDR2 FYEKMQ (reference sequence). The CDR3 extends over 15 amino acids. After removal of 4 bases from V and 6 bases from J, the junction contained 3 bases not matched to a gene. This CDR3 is CASSSGLAGVNEQFF. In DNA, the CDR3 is TGTGCCAGCAGCTCAGGACTAGCGGGGGTCAATGAGCAGTTCTTC.

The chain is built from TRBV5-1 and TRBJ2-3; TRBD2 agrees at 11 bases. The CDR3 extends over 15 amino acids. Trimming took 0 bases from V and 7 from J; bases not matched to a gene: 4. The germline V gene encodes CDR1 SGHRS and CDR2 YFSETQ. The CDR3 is CASSLVAGGAYTQYF. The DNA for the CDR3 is TGCGCCAGCAGCTTGGTAGCGGGGGGGGCGTATACGCAGTATTTT.

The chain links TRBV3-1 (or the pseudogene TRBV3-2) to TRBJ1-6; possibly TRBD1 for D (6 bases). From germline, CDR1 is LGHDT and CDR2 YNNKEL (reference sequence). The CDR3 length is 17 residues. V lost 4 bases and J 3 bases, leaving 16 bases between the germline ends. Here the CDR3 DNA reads TGTGCCAGCAGCCTACCCCAGGGGATCTTCTATAATTCACCCCTCCACTTT. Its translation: CASSLPQGIFYNSPLHF.

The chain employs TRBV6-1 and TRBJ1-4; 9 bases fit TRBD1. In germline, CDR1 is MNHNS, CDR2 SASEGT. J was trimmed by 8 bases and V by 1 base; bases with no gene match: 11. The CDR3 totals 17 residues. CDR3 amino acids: CASSEVGDRVAGEKLFF. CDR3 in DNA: TGTGCCAGCAGTGAAGTTGGGGACAGGGTTGCGGGGGAAAAACTGTTTTTT.